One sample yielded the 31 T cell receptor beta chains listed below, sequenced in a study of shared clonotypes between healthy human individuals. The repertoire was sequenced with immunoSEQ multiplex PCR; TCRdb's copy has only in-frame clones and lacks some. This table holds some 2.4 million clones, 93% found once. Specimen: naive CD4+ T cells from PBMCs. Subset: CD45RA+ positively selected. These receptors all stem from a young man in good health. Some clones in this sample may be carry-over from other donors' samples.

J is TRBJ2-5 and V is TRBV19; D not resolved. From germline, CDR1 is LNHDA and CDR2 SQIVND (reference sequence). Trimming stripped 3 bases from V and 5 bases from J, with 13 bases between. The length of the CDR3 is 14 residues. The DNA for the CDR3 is TGTGCCAGTAGTATCGCCGACATGGCGGAGACCCAGTACTTC. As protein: CASSIADMAETQYF. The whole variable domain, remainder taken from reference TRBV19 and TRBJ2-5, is DGGITQSPKYLFRKEGQNVTLSCEQNLNHDAMYWYRQDPGQGLRLIYYSQIVNDFQKGDIAEGYSVSREKKESFPLTVTSAQKNPTAFYLCASSIADMAETQYFGPGTRLLVL.

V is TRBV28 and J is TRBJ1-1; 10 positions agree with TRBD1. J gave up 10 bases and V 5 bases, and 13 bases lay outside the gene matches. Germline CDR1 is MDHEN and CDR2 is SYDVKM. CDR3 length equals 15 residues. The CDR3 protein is CASSRPTGGNARAFF. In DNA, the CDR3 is TGTGCCAGCAGTAGGCCGACAGGGGGCAACGCGAGAGCTTTCTTT.

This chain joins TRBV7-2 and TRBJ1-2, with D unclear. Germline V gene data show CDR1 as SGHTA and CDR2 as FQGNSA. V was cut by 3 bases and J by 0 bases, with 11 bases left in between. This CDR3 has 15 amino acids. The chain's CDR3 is CASSLLSGSNYGYTF. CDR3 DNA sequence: TGTGCCAGCAGCTTGTTATCAGGATCTAACTATGGCTACACCTTC.

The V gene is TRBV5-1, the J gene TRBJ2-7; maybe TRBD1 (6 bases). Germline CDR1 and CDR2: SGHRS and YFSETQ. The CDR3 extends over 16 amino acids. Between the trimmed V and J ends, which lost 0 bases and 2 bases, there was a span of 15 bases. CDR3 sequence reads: CASSLEAARGTYEQYF. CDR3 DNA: TGCGCCAGCAGCTTGGAGGCGGCTAGGGGGACCTACGAGCAGTACTTC.

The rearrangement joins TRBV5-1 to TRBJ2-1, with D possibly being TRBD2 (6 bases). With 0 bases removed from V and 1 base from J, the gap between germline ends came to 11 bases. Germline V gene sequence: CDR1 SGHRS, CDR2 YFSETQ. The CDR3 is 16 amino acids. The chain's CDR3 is CASSLDGLYSYNEQFF. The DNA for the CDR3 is TGCGCCAGCAGCTTGGACGGACTATATTCCTACAATGAGCAGTTCTTC.

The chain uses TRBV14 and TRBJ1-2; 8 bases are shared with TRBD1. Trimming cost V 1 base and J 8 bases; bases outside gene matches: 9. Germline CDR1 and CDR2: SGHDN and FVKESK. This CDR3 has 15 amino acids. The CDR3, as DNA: TGTGCCAGCAGCCAAGTGCCAGGGGGCGCGCGGGGCTACACCTTC. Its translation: CASSQVPGGARGYTF.

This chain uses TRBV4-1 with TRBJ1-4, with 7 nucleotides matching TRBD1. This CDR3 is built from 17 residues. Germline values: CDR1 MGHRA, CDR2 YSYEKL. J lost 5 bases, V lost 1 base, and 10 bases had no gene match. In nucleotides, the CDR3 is TGCGCCAGCAGCCAAGGCTCCACCGGGACAGCCAATGAAAAACTGTTTTTT. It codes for CASSQGSTGTANEKLFF.

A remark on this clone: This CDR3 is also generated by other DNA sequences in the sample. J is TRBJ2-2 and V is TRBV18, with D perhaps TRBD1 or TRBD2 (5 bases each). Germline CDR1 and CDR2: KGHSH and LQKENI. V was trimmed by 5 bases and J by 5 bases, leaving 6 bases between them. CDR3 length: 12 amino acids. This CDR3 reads CASSWGTGELFF. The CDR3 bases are TGTGCCAGCTCATGGGGGACCGGGGAGCTGTTTTTT.

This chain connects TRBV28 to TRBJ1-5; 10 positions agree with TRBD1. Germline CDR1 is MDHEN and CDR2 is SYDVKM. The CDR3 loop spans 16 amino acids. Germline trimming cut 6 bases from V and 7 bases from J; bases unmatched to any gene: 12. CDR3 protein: CASRTPRQGASQPQHF. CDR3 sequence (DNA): TGTGCCAGCAGGACCCCTCGACAGGGGGCAAGCCAGCCCCAGCATTTT.

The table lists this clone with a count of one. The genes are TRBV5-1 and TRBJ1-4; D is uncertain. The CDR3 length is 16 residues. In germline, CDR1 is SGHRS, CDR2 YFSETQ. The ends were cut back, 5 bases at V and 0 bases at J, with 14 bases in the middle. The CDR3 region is CASRRQAPATNEKLFF. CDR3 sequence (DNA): TGCGCCAGCAGGCGTCAGGCCCCCGCAACTAATGAAAAACTGTTTTTT.

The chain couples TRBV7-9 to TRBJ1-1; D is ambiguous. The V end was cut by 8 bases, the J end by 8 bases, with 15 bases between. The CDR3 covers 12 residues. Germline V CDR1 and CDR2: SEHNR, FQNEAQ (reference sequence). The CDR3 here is CASLTVEAEAFF. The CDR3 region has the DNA TGTGCCAGCCTAACGGTAGAAGCGGAAGCTTTCTTT.

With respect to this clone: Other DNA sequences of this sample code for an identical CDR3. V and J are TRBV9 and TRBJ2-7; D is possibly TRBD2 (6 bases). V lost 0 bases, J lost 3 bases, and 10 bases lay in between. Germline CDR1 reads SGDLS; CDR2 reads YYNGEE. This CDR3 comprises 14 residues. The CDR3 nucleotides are TGTGCCAGCAGCGTAGTTGCGGGAAGCTACGAGCAGTACTTC. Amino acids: CASSVVAGSYEQYF.

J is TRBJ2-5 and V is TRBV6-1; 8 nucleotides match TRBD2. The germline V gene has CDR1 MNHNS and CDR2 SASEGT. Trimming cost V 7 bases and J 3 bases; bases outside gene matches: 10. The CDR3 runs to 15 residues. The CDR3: CASKAGLVGKETQYF. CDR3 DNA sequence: TGTGCCAGCAAGGCGGGACTAGTGGGGAAAGAGACCCAGTACTTC.

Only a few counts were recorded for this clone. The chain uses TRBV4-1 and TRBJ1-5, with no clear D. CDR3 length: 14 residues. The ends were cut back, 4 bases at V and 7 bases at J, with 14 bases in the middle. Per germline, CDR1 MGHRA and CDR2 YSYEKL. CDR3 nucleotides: TGCGCCAGCAGCCCGCAAGGTCTGGGACAGCCCCAGCATTTT. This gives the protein CASSPQGLGQPQHF.

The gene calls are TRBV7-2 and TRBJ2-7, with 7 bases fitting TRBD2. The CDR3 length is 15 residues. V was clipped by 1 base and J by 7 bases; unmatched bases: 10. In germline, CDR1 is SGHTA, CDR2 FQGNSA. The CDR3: CASSLVEGAGREQYF. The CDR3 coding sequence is TGTGCCAGCAGCTTAGTTGAGGGAGCGGGGAGGGAGCAGTACTTC. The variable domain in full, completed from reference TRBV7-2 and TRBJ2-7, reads GAGVSQSPSNKVTEKGKDVELRCDPISGHTALYWYRQSLGQGLEFLIYFQGNSAPDKSGLPSDRFSAERTGGSVSTLTIQRTQQEDSAVYLCASSLVEGAGREQYFGPGTRLTVT.

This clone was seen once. The CDR3 spells CASSAYYREQFF. CDR3 DNA: TGTGCCAGCAGCGCCTACTACCGTGAGCAGTTCTTC. The chain couples TRBV7-9 to TRBJ2-1; no clear D gene. This CDR3 contains 12 residues. Trimming pared 5 bases from V and 9 bases from J, leaving 11 bases between. Germline V CDR1 and CDR2: SEHNR, FQNEAQ (reference sequence).

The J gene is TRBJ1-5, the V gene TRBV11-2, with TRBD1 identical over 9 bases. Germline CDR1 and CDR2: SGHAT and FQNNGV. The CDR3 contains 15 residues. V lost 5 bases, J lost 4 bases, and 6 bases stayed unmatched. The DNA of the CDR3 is TGTGCCAGCAGCCGGGGACAGGGCCCGAATCAGCCCCAGCATTTT. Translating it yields CASSRGQGPNQPQHF.

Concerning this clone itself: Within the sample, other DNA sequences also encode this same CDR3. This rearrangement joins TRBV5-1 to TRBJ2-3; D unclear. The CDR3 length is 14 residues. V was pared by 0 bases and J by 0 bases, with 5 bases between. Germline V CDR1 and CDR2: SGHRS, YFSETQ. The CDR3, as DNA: TGCGCCAGCAGCTTGGACCTGAGCACAGATACGCAGTATTTT. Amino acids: CASSLDLSTDTQYF.

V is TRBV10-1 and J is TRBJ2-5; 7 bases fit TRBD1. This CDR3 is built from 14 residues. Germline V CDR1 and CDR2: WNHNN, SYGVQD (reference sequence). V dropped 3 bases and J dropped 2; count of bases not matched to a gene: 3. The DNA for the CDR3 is TGCGCCAGCAGTGATAGGGGACAGCAAGAGACCCAGTACTTC. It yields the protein CASSDRGQQETQYF.

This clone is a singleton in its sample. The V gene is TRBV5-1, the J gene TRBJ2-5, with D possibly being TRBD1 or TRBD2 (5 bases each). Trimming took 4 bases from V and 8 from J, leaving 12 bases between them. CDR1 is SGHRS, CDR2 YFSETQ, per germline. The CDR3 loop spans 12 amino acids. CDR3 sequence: CASSGGPETQYF. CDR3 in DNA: TGCGCCAGCAGCGGGGGACCCGAAACCCAGTACTTC.

The CDR3 nucleotides read TGCGCCAGCAGTCCCGGGACTCCAGCGTACGAGCAGTACTTC. Protein sequence: CASSPGTPAYEQYF. The rearrangement links TRBV5-1 to TRBJ2-7; a weak D match, TRBD2 (6 bases). Trimming left V 5 bases short and J 4 bases short, with 16 bases between. Looked up from germline, CDR1 is SGHRS and CDR2 is YFSETQ. The CDR3 consists of 14 residues.

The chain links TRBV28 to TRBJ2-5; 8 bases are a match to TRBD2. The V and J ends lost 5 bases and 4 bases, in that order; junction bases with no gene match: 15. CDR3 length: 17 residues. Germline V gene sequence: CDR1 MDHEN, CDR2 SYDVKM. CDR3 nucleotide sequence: TGTGCCAGCAGTGGGCCAGGAGAAGCGGGAGAAAGAGAGACCCAGTACTTC. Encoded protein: CASSGPGEAGERETQYF.

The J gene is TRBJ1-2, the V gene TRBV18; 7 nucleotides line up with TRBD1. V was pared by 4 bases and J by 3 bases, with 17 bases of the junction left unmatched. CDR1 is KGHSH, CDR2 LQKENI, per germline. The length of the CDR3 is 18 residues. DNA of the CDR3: TGTGCCAGCTCACTACCGGGGGAGGGGGCCTTACGGGACTATGGCTACACCTTC. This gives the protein CASSLPGEGALRDYGYTF.

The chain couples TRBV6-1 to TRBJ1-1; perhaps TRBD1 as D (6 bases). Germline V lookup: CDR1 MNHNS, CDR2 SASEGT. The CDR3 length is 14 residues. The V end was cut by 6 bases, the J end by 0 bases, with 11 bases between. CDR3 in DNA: TGTGCCAGCAGCTTTACAGGGATGAACACTGAAGCTTTCTTT. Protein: CASSFTGMNTEAFF.

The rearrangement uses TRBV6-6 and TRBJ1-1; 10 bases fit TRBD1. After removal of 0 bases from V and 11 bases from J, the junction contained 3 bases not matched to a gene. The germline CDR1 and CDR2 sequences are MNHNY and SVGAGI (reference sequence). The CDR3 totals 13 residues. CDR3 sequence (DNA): TGTGCCAGCAGTTACTCTGGGACAGGGGACGCTTTCTTT. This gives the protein CASSYSGTGDAFF.

DNA of the CDR3: TGTGCCAGCACCGGCCGGACAGGACGGTCCGAGCAGTACTTC. Protein sequence: CASTGRTGRSEQYF. The rearrangement links TRBV6-5 to TRBJ2-7; 7 positions agree with TRBD1. From germline, CDR1 is MNHEY and CDR2 SVGAGI. The CDR3 is 14 amino acids. V gave up 7 bases and J gave up 6 bases; unmatched junction bases: 12.

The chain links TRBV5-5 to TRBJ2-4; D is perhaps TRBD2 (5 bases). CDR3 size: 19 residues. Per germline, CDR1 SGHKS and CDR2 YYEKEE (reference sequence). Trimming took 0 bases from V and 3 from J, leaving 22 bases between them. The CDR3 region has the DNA TGTGCCAGCAGCTTGGGGGCGGGTGAGTTGGGATACGACAAAAACATTCAGTACTTC. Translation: CASSLGAGELGYDKNIQYF.

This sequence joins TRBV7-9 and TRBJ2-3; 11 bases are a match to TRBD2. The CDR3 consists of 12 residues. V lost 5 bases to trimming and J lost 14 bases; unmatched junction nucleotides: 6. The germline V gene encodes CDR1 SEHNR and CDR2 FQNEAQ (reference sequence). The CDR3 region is CASSPTGTSGYF. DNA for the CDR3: TGTGCCAGCAGCCCCACCGGGACTAGCGGGTATTTT.

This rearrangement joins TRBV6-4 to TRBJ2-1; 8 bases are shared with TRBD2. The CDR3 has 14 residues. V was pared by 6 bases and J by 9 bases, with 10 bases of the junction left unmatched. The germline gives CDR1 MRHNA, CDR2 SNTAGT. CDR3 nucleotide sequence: TGTGCCAGCAGGCCGACTAGCGCGGTGGGTGAGCAGTTCTTC. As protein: CASRPTSAVGEQFF.

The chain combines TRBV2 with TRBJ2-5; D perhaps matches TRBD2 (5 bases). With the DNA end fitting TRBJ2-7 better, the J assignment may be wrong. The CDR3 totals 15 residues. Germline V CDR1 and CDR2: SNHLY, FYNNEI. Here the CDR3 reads CASSYGGSEGYEQYF. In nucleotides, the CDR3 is TGTGCCAGCAGTTATGGAGGTAGCGAAGGTTACGAGCAGTACTTC.

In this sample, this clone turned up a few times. The CDR3 DNA reads as TGTGCCAGCAGTGTCCAGGTAGGAGGGAATCAGCCCCAGCATTTT. Protein: CASSVQVGGNQPQHF. This chain connects TRBV6-1 to TRBJ1-5; D unclear. CDR1 MNHNS and CDR2 SASEGT come from the germline V gene. Trimming left V 4 bases short and J 4 bases short, with 14 bases between. CDR3 length equals 15 residues.